The entry that follows covers one T cell receptor (beta chain) sequence. Its antigen remains unknown. The record originates from a study of T cells in Graves' hyperthyroidism and ophthalmopathy. V was clipped by 5 bases and J by 4 bases, with 17 bases between them. Looked up from germline, CDR1 is MNHNS and CDR2 is SASEGT. This CDR3 contains 15 residues. Study results and limitations: Blood shared most expanded thyroid clonotypes above 0.001.

Each 10 ml fresh peripheral blood draw supplied the PBMCs. Amplification of TCR beta CDR3 regions used RNA as the template. An initial round of RT-PCR targeting the TCR CDR3 relied on the HTBI primer set. TCRdb reprocessed the multiplex PCR reads via MiXCR and lists one record per CDR3 protein. The data hold more than 550,000 distinct CDR3 sequences, with roughly a sixth observed a single time. The sequencing sample was made of blood. The source of this sequence is a man in his forties or fifties with Graves' hyperthyroidism. The chain couples TRBV6-1 to TRBJ1-1, with D perhaps matching TRBD1 (6 bases). CDR3 nucleotides: TGTGCCAGCAGTATAAACACAGGGTATTTCACTGAAGCTTTCTTT. Translated: CASSINTGYFTEAFF.